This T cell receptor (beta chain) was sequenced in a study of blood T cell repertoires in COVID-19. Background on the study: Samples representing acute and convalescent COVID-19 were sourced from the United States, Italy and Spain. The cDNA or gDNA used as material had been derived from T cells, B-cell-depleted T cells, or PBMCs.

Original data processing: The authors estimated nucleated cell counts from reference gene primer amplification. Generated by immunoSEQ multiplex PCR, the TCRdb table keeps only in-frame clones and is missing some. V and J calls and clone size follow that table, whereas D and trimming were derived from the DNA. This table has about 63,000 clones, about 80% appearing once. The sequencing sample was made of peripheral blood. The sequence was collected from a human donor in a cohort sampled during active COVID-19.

The CDR3 nucleotides are TGTGCCAGCAGTCCCGGGGGGTGGACTGAAGCTTTCTTT. Translating gives CASSPGGWTEAFF. The chain links TRBV12-3 or TRBV12-4 to TRBJ1-1; D perhaps matches TRBD1 (5 bases). This CDR3 spans 13 amino acids. Trimming took 5 bases from V and 5 from J, leaving 12 bases between them.